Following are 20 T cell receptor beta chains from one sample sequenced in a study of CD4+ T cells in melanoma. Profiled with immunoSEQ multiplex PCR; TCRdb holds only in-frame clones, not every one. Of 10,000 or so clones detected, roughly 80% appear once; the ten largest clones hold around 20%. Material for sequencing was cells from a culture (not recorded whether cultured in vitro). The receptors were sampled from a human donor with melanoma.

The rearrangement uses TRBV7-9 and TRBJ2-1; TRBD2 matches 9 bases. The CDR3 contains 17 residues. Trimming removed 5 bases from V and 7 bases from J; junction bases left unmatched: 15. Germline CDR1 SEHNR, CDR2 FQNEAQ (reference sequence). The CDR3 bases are TGTGCCAGCAGCCTAACACCCGCTAGCGGGGCCACAAATGAGCAGTTCTTC. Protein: CASSLTPASGATNEQFF.

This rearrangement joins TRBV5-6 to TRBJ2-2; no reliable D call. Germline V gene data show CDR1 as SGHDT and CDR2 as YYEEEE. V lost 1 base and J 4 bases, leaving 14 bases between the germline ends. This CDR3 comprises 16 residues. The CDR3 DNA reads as TGTGCCAGCAGCTTGTCGGCATTATTGAGCACCGGGGAGCTGTTTTTT. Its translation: CASSLSALLSTGELFF.

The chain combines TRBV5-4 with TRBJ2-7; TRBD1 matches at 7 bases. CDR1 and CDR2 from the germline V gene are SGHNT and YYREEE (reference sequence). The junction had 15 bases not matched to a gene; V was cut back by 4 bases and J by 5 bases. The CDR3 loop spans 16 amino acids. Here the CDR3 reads CASSPPPGQAVDEQYF. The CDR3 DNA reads TGTGCCAGCAGCCCGCCTCCCGGACAGGCGGTAGACGAGCAGTACTTC.

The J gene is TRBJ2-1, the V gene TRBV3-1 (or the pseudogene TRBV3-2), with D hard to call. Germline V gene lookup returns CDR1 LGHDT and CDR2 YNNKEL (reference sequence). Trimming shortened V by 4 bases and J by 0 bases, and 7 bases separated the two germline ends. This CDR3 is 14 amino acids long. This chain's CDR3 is CASSPRGSYNEQFF. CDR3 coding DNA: TGTGCCAGCAGCCCTCGTGGCTCCTACAATGAGCAGTTCTTC.

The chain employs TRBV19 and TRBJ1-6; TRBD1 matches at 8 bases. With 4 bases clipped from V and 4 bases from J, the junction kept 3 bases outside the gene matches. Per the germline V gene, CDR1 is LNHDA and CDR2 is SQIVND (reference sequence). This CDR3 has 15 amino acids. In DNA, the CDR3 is TGTGCCAGTAGTACGGGACAGGTATATAATTCACCCCTCCACTTT. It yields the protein CASSTGQVYNSPLHF.

The CDR3 loop reads CASSYRQANTEAFF. The CDR3, as DNA: TGTGCCAGCAGCTACCGACAAGCGAACACTGAAGCTTTCTTT. The chain employs TRBV11-2 and TRBJ1-1; D call uncertain. CDR3 length equals 14 residues. Germline CDR1 SGHAT, CDR2 FQNNGV. V gave up 4 bases and J gave up 1 base, with 10 bases separating them.

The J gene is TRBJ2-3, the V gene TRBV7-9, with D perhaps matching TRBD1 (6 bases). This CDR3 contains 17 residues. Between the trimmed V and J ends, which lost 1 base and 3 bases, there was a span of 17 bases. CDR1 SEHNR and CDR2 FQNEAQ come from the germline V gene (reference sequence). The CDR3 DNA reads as TGTGCCAGCAGCTTAGGATTGGAGGCCAGGGGAACAGATACGCAGTATTTT. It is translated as CASSLGLEARGTDTQYF.

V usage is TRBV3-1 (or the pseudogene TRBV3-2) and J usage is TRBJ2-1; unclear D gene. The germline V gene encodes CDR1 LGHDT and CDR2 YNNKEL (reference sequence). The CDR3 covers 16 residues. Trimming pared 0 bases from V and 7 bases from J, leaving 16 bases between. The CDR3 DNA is TGTGCCAGCAGCCAAGATCCGGCTGGGAAAAGTAATGAGCAGTTCTTC. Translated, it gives CASSQDPAGKSNEQFF.

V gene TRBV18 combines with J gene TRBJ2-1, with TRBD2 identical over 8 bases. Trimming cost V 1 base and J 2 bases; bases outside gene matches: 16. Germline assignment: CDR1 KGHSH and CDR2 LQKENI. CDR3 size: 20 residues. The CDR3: CASSPLVSRWTSSPYNEQFF. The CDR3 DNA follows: TGTGCCAGCTCACCACTCGTTTCCCGGTGGACTAGCTCCCCCTACAATGAGCAGTTCTTC.

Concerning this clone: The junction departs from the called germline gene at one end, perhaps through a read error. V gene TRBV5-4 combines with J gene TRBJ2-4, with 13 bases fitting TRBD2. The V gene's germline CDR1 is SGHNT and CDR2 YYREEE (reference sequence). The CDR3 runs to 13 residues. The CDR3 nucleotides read TGTGCCAGCAGCGCCCAGACTAGCGGGGGGTGGAACTTC. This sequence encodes CASSAQTSGGWNF.

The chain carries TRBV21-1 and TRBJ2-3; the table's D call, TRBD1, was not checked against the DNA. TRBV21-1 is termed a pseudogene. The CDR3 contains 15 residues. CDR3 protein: CASSAGQGITDTQYF. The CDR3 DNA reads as TGTGCCAGCAGCGCGGGACAGGGAATTACAGATACGCAGTATTTT.

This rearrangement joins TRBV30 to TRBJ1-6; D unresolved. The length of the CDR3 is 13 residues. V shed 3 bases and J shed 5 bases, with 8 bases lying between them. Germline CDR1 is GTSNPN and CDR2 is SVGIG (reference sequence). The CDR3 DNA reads TGTGCCTGGAGGGGTCTGAATAATTCACCCCTCCACTTT. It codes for CAWRGLNNSPLHF.

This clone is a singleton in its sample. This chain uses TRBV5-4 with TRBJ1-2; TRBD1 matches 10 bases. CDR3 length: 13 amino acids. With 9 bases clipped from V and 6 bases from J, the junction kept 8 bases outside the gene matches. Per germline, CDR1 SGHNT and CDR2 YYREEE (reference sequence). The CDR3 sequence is CATVRQGAHGYTF. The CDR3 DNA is TGTGCCACAGTCCGACAGGGGGCGCATGGCTACACCTTC.

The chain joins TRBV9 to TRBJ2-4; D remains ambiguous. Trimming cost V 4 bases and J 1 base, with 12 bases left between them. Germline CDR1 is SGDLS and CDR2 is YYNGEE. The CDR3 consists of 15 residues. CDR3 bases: TGTGCCAGCAGCCCCATGGGTCTCGCCAAAAACATTCAGTACTTC. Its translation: CASSPMGLAKNIQYF.

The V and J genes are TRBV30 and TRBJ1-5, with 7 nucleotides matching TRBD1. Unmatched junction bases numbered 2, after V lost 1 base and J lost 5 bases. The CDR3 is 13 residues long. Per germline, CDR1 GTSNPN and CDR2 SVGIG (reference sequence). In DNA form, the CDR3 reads TGTGCCTGGAGTGCAGGGGGTGATCAGCCCCAGCATTTT. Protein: CAWSAGGDQPQHF.

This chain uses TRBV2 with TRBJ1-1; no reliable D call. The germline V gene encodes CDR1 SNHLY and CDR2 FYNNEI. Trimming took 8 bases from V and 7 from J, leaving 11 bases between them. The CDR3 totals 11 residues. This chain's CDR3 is CASLRENEAFF. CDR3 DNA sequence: TGTGCCAGCCTCCGGGAAAATGAAGCTTTCTTT. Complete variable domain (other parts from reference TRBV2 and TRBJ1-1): EPEVTQTPSHQVTQMGQEVILRCVPISNHLYFYWYRQILGQKVEFLVSFYNNEISEKSEIFDDQFSVERPDGSNFTLKIRSTKLEDSAMYFCASLRENEAFFGQGTRLTVV.

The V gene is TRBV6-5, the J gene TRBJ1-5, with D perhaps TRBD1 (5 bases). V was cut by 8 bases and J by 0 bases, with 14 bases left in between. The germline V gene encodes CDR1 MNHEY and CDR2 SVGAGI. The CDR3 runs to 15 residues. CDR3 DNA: TGTGCCAGCGGAACAGGTTACCTTAGCAATCAGCCCCAGCATTTT. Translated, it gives CASGTGYLSNQPQHF.

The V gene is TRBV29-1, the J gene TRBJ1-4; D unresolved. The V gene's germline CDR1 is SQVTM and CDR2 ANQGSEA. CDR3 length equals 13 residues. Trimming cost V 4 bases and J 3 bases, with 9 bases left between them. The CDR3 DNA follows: TGCAGCGTTGTCGGGTACCCTAATGAAAAACTGTTTTTT. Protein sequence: CSVVGYPNEKLFF.

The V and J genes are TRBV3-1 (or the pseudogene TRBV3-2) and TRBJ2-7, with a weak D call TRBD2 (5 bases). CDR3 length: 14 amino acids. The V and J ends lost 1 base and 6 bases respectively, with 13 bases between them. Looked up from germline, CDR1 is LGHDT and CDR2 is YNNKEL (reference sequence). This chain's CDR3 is CASSQVRATGEQYF. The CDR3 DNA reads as TGTGCCAGCAGCCAAGTGAGGGCAACGGGCGAGCAGTACTTC.

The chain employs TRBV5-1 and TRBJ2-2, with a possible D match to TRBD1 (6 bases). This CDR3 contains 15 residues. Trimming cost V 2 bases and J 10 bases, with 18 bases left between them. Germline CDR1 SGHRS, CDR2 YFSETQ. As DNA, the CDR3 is TGCGCCAGCAGCTTCGGCCTGGGCAGGGGTTTGGAGCTGTTTTTT. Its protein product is CASSFGLGRGLELFF.